The 14 T cell receptor beta chains reported below all come from one sample, sequenced in a study of cytomegalovirus exposure and HLA in healthy donors. The PCR used 60 Vbeta and 13 Jbeta primers. Profiling relied on immunoSEQ multiplex PCR, and the TCRdb table lists in-frame clones only, not all of them. The sample's table shows approximately 37,000 clones. Source material: PBMCs. The receptor source for this set is a male donor in good health and CMV-seronegative.

The rearrangement links TRBV7-8 to TRBJ1-3, with 9 bases matching TRBD1. With V trimmed by 3 bases and J by 4 bases, 7 bases remained unmatched. The CDR3 spans 16 residues. Germline V gene sequence: CDR1 SGHVS, CDR2 FQNEAQ. The CDR3 nucleotides read TGTGCCAGCAGCTTCGCCACCGGGACAGGGGGAAACACCATATATTTT. It translates to CASSFATGTGGNTIYF.

This rearrangement joins TRBV6-1 to TRBJ2-7, with 8 bases lining up with TRBD2. The CDR3 covers 15 residues. J gave up 2 bases and V 5 bases, and 8 bases lay outside the gene matches. Germline assignment: CDR1 MNHNS and CDR2 SASEGT. The CDR3, as DNA: TGTGCCAGCAGTCGGGAGGGGGTAGGGGCCTACGAGCAGTACTTC. Amino acid sequence: CASSREGVGAYEQYF.

V usage is TRBV7-9 and J usage is TRBJ2-3; D uncertain. CDR3 length: 12 residues. The germline gives CDR1 SEHNR, CDR2 FQNEAQ (reference sequence). V lost 5 bases, J lost 6 bases, and 9 bases lay in between. For the CDR3, the DNA is TGTGCCAGCAGCCAGACCGGGGATACGCAGTATTTT. It is translated as CASSQTGDTQYF. Full variable domain (rest looked up from reference TRBV7-9 and TRBJ2-3): DTGVSQNPRHKITKRGQNVTFRCDPISEHNRLYWYRQTLGQGPEFLTYFQNEAQLEKSRLLSDRFSAERPKGSFSTLEIQRTEQGDSAMYLCASSQTGDTQYFGPGTRLTVL.

The rearrangement links TRBV2 to TRBJ1-4, with a weak D call TRBD1 (6 bases). This CDR3 is built from 13 residues. Germline CDR1 SNHLY, CDR2 FYNNEI. The ends were cut back, 9 bases at V and 11 bases at J, with 19 bases in the middle. CDR3 in DNA: TGTGCCAGTACTTACAGGGAGGGAACGAAACTGTTTTTT. It specifies CASTYREGTKLFF.

The chain uses TRBV5-1 and TRBJ2-7; 8 bases fit TRBD1. The CDR3 consists of 13 residues. V trimming: 4 bases; J trimming: 3 bases; junction bases outside the gene matches: 3. CDR1 is SGHRS, CDR2 YFSETQ, per germline. CDR3 loop: CASSRGTGYEQYF. The CDR3 coding sequence is TGCGCCAGCAGCAGGGGGACAGGCTACGAGCAGTACTTC.

The rearrangement joins TRBV19 to TRBJ1-5; the D is unclear. Germline assignment: CDR1 LNHDA and CDR2 SQIVND (reference sequence). This CDR3 contains 14 residues. Deletions cut 3 bases from V and 9 bases from J, with 15 bases between. The CDR3 region has the DNA TGTGCCAGTAGTATCTTTCAGGCTGGAGGGCCCCAGCATTTT. Its protein is CASSIFQAGGPQHF.

The chain uses TRBV11-2 and TRBJ2-3; 10 bases fit TRBD2. CDR3 length: 19 amino acids. Germline V CDR1 and CDR2: SGHAT, FQNNGV. V lost 5 bases to trimming and J lost 2 bases; unmatched junction nucleotides: 16. CDR3 DNA: TGTGCCAGCAGCCCGAGGACAAAGATAGCGGGGGGCCCCACAGATACGCAGTATTTT. Protein sequence: CASSPRTKIAGGPTDTQYF.

The chain recombines TRBV6-5 with TRBJ1-2, with 7 bases that match TRBD1. The CDR3 is 14 amino acids. The V gene's germline CDR1 is MNHEY and CDR2 SVGAGI. The V gene end was trimmed by 8 bases and the J gene end by 4 bases; junction bases not matched to a gene: 10. This CDR3 reads CASGTQGSGYGYTF. CDR3 sequence (DNA): TGTGCCAGCGGGACACAGGGGAGCGGCTATGGCTACACCTTC.

The chain links TRBV6-4 to TRBJ2-3; tentatively, D is TRBD1 (6 bases). The V end lost 2 bases, the J end lost 2 bases, and 8 bases lay between the germline ends. The CDR3 is made up of 14 amino acids. Germline assignment: CDR1 MRHNA and CDR2 SNTAGT. CDR3 residues: CASSDRDNTDTQYF. The CDR3 region has the DNA TGTGCCAGCAGTGACCGGGACAACACAGATACGCAGTATTTT.

CDR3 DNA sequence: TGTGCCAGCAGCTTAACCGGGACCCAGTACTTC. Translating gives CASSLTGTQYF. The chain uses TRBV11-2 and TRBJ2-5, with D unresolved. The ends were cut back, 2 bases at V and 7 bases at J, with 5 bases in the middle. The germline gives CDR1 SGHAT, CDR2 FQNNGV. This CDR3 has 11 residues.

The chain joins TRBV7-7 to TRBJ2-1; D is perhaps TRBD1 (6 bases). V dropped 5 bases and J dropped 6 bases, with 11 bases sitting between them. The CDR3 is 13 residues long. Germline V CDR1 and CDR2: SSHAT, FNYEAQ (reference sequence). The CDR3 loop reads CASSPGQFNEQFF. The CDR3 bases are TGTGCCAGCAGCCCCGGACAGTTCAATGAGCAGTTCTTC.

The chain carries TRBV18 and TRBJ1-2, with TRBD1 as a possible D gene (5 bases). The ends were cut back, 3 bases at V and 8 bases at J, with 13 bases in the middle. Germline V gene sequence: CDR1 KGHSH, CDR2 LQKENI. The CDR3 consists of 13 residues. The CDR3 protein is CASSPSQEHGYTF. The CDR3 bases are TGTGCCAGCTCACCGTCACAGGAGCACGGCTACACCTTC.

The chain employs TRBV5-6 and TRBJ1-2; D gene uncertain. CDR1 and CDR2 (germline): SGHDT, YYEEEE. V was cut by 1 base and J by 4 bases, with 14 bases left in between. The CDR3 has 15 residues. The CDR3 DNA sequence: TGTGCCAGCAGCTTGCCGGACTTAGGGCTCTATGGCTACACCTTC. It translates to CASSLPDLGLYGYTF. Together with reference TRBV5-6 and TRBJ1-2, the CDR3 gives the full variable domain: DAGVTQSPTHLIKTRGQQVTLRCSPKSGHDTVSWYQQALGQGPQFIFQYYEEEERQRGNFPDRFSGHQFPNYSSELNVNALLLGDSALYLCASSLPDLGLYGYTFGSGTRLTVV.

The chain employs TRBV18 and TRBJ2-1; 7 nucleotides align to TRBD1. The CDR3 is made up of 15 amino acids. Trimming cost V 6 bases and J 4 bases; bases outside gene matches: 9. CDR1 is KGHSH, CDR2 LQKENI, per germline. CDR3 protein: CASSPDRVTYNEQFF. As DNA, the CDR3 is TGTGCCAGCTCGCCCGACAGGGTCACGTACAATGAGCAGTTCTTC.